This TCR beta chain was recovered during a study of T cell changes during pregnancy in multiple sclerosis. Only in-frame clones appear in the TCRdb table, and some are missing; sequencing was by immunoSEQ multiplex PCR. This table has about 87,000 clones, about 93% appearing once. Germline CDR1 is MDHEN and CDR2 is SYDVKM. With 6 bases clipped from V and 1 base from J, the junction kept 6 bases outside the gene matches. There are 15 residues in the CDR3. V and J are TRBV28 and TRBJ2-7; 10 bases map to TRBD2. Sequencing was performed on peripheral blood, taken in the third trimester of pregnancy. The clonotype comes from a female donor in good health, enrolled as a control in a pregnancy study. The CDR3 sequence is CASSPQRGGSYEQYF. The CDR3 coding sequence is TGTGCCAGCAGCCCGCAGCGGGGGGGTTCCTACGAGCAGTACTTC. Full variable domain (outside the CDR3, taken from reference TRBV28 and TRBJ2-7): DVKVTQSSRYLVKRTGEKVFLECVQDMDHENMFWYRQDPGLGLRLIYFSYDVKMKEKGDIPEGYSVSREKKERFSLILESASTNQTSMYLCASSPQRGGSYEQYFGPGTRLTVT.